The subject of this entry is one T cell receptor beta chain. The sample comes from a study of blood T cell repertoires in COVID-19. Study in general: From T cells, B-cell-depleted T cells, or PBMCs came the material, which was cDNA or gDNA.

Sequencing was performed with immunoSEQ multiplex PCR; in TCRdb, only in-frame clones are kept and a portion is missing. The sample records 250,000 to 300,000 clones, roughly 91% being singletons. V shed 1 base and J shed 0 bases, with 8 bases lying between them. This CDR3 comprises 15 residues. Germline lookup yields CDR1 SGHTS and CDR2 YDEGEE. The chain couples TRBV5-8 to TRBJ1-5; D remains unclear. The TCR sequence derives from a woman aged 35 to 49 with acute COVID-19. What was sequenced was PBMCs or T cells enriched from blood (not recorded which). The CDR3 bases are TGTGCCAGCAGCTTGAGGGAGTATAGCAATCAGCCCCAGCATTTT. It specifies CASSLREYSNQPQHF. Supplemented by reference TRBV5-8 and TRBJ1-5, the full variable domain reads EAGVTQSPTHLIKTRGQQATLRCSPISGHTSVYWYQQALGLGLQFLLWYDEGEERNRGNFPPRFSGRQFPNYSSELNVNALELEDSALYLCASSLREYSNQPQHFGDGTRLSIL.